This TCR beta chain was sequenced during a study of cytotoxic CD8 clonotypes in ibrutinib-treated CLL. Study-level results: Before falling back toward baseline at progression, clonality had risen at the time of ibrutinib response.

The CDR3 is 17 amino acids. Germline lookup yields CDR1 MDHEN and CDR2 SYDVKM. Trimming cost V 7 bases and J 3 bases; bases outside gene matches: 15. This clone was seen a few times. Its antigen remains unidentified. TCRdb's copy holds only in-frame clones and misses some; the assay was immunoSEQ multiplex PCR. Here the sample spans 75,000 to 90,000 clones, 70% to 90% being singletons. The material was PBMCs, obtained after 24 months of ibrutinib treatment. The V and J genes are TRBV28 and TRBJ1-5; 7 nucleotides align to TRBD1. This sequence originates from a human donor with chronic lymphocytic leukemia. CDR3 coding DNA: TGTGCCAGCATATTGGGAGGGGGACAGACCTCCAATCAGCCCCAGCATTTT. Translation: CASILGGGQTSNQPQHF.